A selection of T cell receptor beta chains follows, all from one sample in a study of blood T cell repertoires in COVID-19. The repertoire was sequenced with immunoSEQ multiplex PCR; TCRdb's copy has only in-frame clones and lacks some. The sample carries 150,000 to 200,000 clones, roughly 90% recorded once. The sequenced sample consisted of PBMCs or T cells enriched from blood (not recorded which). The source is a woman aged 45 to 65 who had recovered from COVID-19. The CDR3 runs from the conserved cysteine through the conserved F or W. D genes are given only for firm matches. Clone size is given for some rows only: seen once, a few or many times, or a class if the clone is expanded.

d_call,clone_size,v_call,cdr3_length,j_call,cdr3_aa,cdr3_nt
-,few,TRBV18,15,TRBJ1-1,CASSFERPGGTEAFF,TGTGCCAGCTCATTTGAGCGACCCGGTGGGACTGAAGCTTTCTTT
-,-,TRBV5-4,13,TRBJ1-1,CASGGGPNTEAFF,TGTGCCAGTGGGGGAGGCCCTAACACTGAAGCTTTCTTT
TRBD2,-,TRBV9,15,TRBJ2-3,CASSTSGGTTDTQYF,TGTGCCAGCAGCACTAGCGGGGGAACCACAGATACGCAGTATTTT
-,-,TRBV9,15,TRBJ2-2,CASSVEVGRTGELFF,TGTGCCAGCAGCGTAGAAGTGGGGCGGACCGGGGAGCTGTTTTTT
TRBD1,-,TRBV2,15,TRBJ1-6,CASSVRDRGNSPLHF,TGTGCCAGCAGTGTAAGGGACAGGGGCAATTCACCCCTCCACTTT
TRBD1,-,TRBV4-1,15,TRBJ2-1,CASSRTGAGYNEQFF,TGCGCCAGCAGCCGCACAGGGGCGGGCTACAATGAGCAGTTCTTC
-,-,TRBV25-1,15,TRBJ1-5,CASSEGVGSNQPQHF,TGTGCCAGCAGTGAAGGAGTAGGAAGCAATCAGCCCCAGCATTTT
-,-,TRBV11-1,13,TRBJ1-2,CASSLQARYGYTF,TGTGCCAGCAGCTTACAGGCTCGGTATGGCTACACCTTC
TRBD1,-,TRBV7-2,18,TRBJ1-1,CASSLAKNPGQVAAEAFF,TGTGCCAGCAGCTTAGCGAAGAATCCTGGACAGGTCGCGGCTGAAGCTTTCTTT
-,-,TRBV10-3,11,TRBJ1-2,CAISEKTFYTF,TGTGCCATCAGTGAGAAGACATTCTACACCTTC
-,-,TRBV6-5,11,TRBJ1-2,CATTGYYGYTF,TGTGCCACCACGGGATACTATGGCTACACCTTC
-,many,TRBV3-1/TRBV3-2,13,TRBJ1-1,CASSQFGYTEAFF,TGTGCCAGCAGCCAATTCGGGTACACTGAAGCTTTCTTT
TRBD1,-,TRBV7-9,14,TRBJ1-2,CASSRDRGWYGYTF,TGTGCCAGCAGCAGGGACAGGGGGTGGTATGGCTACACCTTC
TRBD2,-,TRBV11-3,18,TRBJ2-7,CASSSSPPGLAGLGGKYF,TGTGCCAGCAGCTCTTCACCCCCGGGACTAGCGGGGTTAGGGGGAAAGTACTTC
TRBD2,-,TRBV25-1,18,TRBJ2-4,CASRGEGRILGSKNIQYF,TGTGCCAGCAGGGGGGAGGGTAGGATCCTAGGGAGCAAAAACATTCAGTACTTC
TRBD1,-,TRBV6-1,15,TRBJ1-5,CASSEGTVSNQPQHF,TGTGCCAGCAGTGAGGGGACAGTTAGCAATCAGCCCCAGCATTTT
-,-,TRBV27,14,TRBJ2-7,CASSISGTTYEQYF,TGTGCCAGCAGCATCTCCGGGACAACATACGAGCAGTACTTC
TRBD2,-,TRBV15,16,TRBJ2-7,CATSRVETSGTYEQYF,TGTGCCACCAGCAGAGTTGAGACTAGCGGCACCTACGAGCAGTACTTC
-,-,TRBV5-4,14,TRBJ2-3,CASSLTGSTDTQYF,TGTGCCAGCAGCTTGACAGGGAGCACAGATACGCAGTATTTT
-,-,TRBV7-2,14,TRBJ2-1,CASTLNQGSNEQFF,TGTGCCAGCACCCTTAATCAGGGATCCAATGAGCAGTTCTTC
-,once,TRBV15,14,TRBJ1-2,CATSRPGQTYGYTF,TGTGCCACCAGCAGGCCGGGACAAACTTATGGCTACACCTTC
-,-,TRBV27,14,TRBJ1-5,CASSGALNNQPQHF,TGTGCCAGCAGTGGGGCCCTTAACAATCAGCCCCAGCATTTT
-,once,TRBV7-2,14,TRBJ1-5,CASSKPGSNQPQHF,TGTGCCAGCAGCAAACCCGGGTCTAATCAGCCCCAGCATTTT
-,-,TRBV28,17,TRBJ1-2,CASSLEGGGSLNYGYTF,TGTGCCAGCAGTTTAGAGGGCGGGGGCTCCCTTAACTATGGCTACACCTTC
-,-,TRBV18,15,TRBJ1-5,CASSPSGQSNQPQHF,TGTGCCAGCTCACCATCGGGACAAAGCAATCAGCCCCAGCATTTT
TRBD1,few,TRBV5-4,15,TRBJ1-1,CASSPSTGGNTEAFF,TGTGCCAGCAGCCCCTCGACAGGGGGAAACACTGAAGCTTTCTTT
TRBD1,-,TRBV4-3,15,TRBJ2-2,CASSPDRAYTGELFF,TGCGCCAGCAGCCCAGACAGGGCCTACACCGGGGAGCTGTTTTTT
-,-,TRBV27,13,TRBJ1-3,CASSTREGNTIYF,TGTGCCAGCAGTACCCGAGAAGGAAACACCATATATTTT
-,-,TRBV11-2,13,TRBJ1-1,CASARAPNTEAFF,TGTGCCAGCGCGAGGGCCCCGAACACTGAAGCTTTCTTT
-,few,TRBV7-9,15,TRBJ1-4,CASSLTGSLNEKLFF,TGTGCCAGCAGCTTAACCGGGTCCCTCAATGAAAAACTGTTTTTT
-,-,TRBV5-1,13,TRBJ2-5,CASSLGPPETQYF,TGCGCCAGCAGCCTGGGTCCTCCGGAGACCCAGTACTTC
-,-,TRBV6-5,10,TRBJ1-1,CASIREEAFF,TGTGCCAGCATCAGGGAAGAAGCTTTCTTT
TRBD2,-,TRBV30,14,TRBJ2-7,CAWTSRGGAREQYF,TGTGCCTGGACATCCCGCGGGGGGGCACGGGAGCAGTACTTC
-,-,TRBV21-1,20,TRBJ2-7,CASSKEDKGMRTGITYEQYF,TGTGCCAGCAGCAAAGAAGATAAGGGAATGAGGACAGGGATAACCTACGAGCAGTACTTC
-,-,TRBV10-3,14,TRBJ1-1,CAISGPGQNTEAFF,TGTGCCATCAGTGGTCCGGGACAGAACACTGAAGCTTTCTTT
-,-,TRBV7-9,16,TRBJ2-1,CASSRGMMRSYNEQFF,TGTGCCAGCAGTCGCGGTATGATGCGCTCCTACAATGAGCAGTTCTTC
-,few,TRBV29-1,15,TRBJ2-5,CSVAGGRGAQETQYF,TGCAGCGTTGCAGGTGGCAGGGGAGCCCAAGAGACCCAGTACTTC
-,-,TRBV27,16,TRBJ2-6,CASSFNPSSGANVLTF,TGTGCCAGCAGTTTTAACCCGAGCTCTGGGGCCAACGTCCTGACTTTC
TRBD1,-,TRBV2,14,TRBJ2-3,CASRQTGGWRTQYF,TGTGCCAGCAGGCAGACAGGGGGTTGGAGGACGCAGTATTTT
-,once,TRBV9,14,TRBJ1-4,CASSVNTVNEKLFF,TGTGCCAGCAGCGTAAACACCGTCAATGAAAAACTGTTTTTT